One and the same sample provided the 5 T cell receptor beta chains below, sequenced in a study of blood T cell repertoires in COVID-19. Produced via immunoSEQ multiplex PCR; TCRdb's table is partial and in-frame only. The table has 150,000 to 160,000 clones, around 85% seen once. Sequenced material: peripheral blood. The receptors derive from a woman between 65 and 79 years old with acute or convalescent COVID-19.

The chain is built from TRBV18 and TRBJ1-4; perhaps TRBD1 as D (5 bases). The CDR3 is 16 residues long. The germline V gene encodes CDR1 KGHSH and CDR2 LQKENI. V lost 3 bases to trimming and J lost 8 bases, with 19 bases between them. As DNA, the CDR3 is TGTGCCAGCTCACCGGTGTTAGGGGCGCGGAACGAAAAACTGTTTTTT. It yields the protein CASSPVLGARNEKLFF.

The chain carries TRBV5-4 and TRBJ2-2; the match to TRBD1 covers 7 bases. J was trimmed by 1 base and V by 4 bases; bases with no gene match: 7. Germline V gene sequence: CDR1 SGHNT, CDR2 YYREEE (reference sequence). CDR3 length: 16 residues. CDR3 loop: CASSTWTGKNTGELFF. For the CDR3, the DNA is TGTGCCAGCAGCACATGGACAGGAAAGAACACCGGGGAGCTGTTTTTT.

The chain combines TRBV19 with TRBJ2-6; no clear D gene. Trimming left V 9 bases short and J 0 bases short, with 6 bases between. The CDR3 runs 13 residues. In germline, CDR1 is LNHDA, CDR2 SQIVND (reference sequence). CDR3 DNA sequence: TGTGCCAGCGAGAGCTCTGGGGCCAACGTCCTGACTTTC. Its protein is CASESSGANVLTF.

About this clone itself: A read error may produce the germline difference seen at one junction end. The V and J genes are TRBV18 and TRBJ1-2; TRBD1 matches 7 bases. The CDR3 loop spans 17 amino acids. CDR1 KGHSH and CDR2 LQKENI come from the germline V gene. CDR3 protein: CASSPTRQTGDYYGYTF. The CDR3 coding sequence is TGTGCCAGCTCACCAACGAGACAAACAGGGGATTACTACGGCTACACCTTC.

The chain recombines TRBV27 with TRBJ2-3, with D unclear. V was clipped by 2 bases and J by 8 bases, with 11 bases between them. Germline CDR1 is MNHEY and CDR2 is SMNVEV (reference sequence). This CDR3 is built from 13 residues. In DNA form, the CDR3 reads TGTGCCAGCAGTTTAGGCCCCCCAGGTACGCAGTATTTT. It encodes CASSLGPPGTQYF.